This is a list of T cell receptor beta chains from one sample in a study of shared clonotypes between healthy human individuals. Clones were read by immunoSEQ multiplex PCR, and TCRdb kept only the in-frame ones, dropping some. This table holds over 1.4 million clones, around 97% found once. The sequenced material came from naive CD4+ T cells sorted from blood. The source of these receptors is a man under 40 in good health. Each CDR3 is given with its conserved first and last residue. Clone size, where shown, is once, few, many, or a class for clones that have expanded.

J gene	V gene	clone size	CDR3 protein
TRBJ2-2	TRBV6-1	.	CASSERDRGAGELFF
TRBJ2-1	TRBV18	few	CASSPLAARYNEQFF
TRBJ2-5	TRBV14	.	CASSHIPRLGIVETQYF
TRBJ1-1	TRBV5-4	.	CASSPADRATEAFF
TRBJ1-2	TRBV28	.	CASSPRTKATGDYTF
TRBJ2-3	TRBV10-3	once	CAIRDSPSTDTQYF
TRBJ2-3	TRBV4-3	.	CASSQDAVAGSSDTQYF
TRBJ2-1	TRBV18	.	CASSPRDSLNLYNEQFF
TRBJ2-1	TRBV7-9	.	CASSFRLGNNEQFF
TRBJ2-3	TRBV20-1	.	CSASITDTQYF
TRBJ2-5	TRBV4-1	.	CASSQDHLAGGVETQYF
TRBJ2-3	TRBV30	.	CAWSVLASGSYDTQYF